What follows is one TCR beta chain and its context. Using immunoSEQ multiplex PCR, the repertoire was profiled, and TCRdb retains in-frame clones only, with some absent. The data contain about 28,000 clones, 65% to 80% of them singletons. CDR1 and CDR2 from the germline V gene are MNHEY and SVGAGI. The CDR3 has 12 residues. Trimming took off 0 bases at V and 10 bases at J, with 7 bases between the two ends. This entry is derived from a study of PD-1 blockade in classical Hodgkin lymphoma. As for time point: cycle 4 day 1 (C4D1), after six to seven weeks of nivolumab. Each patient relapsed following autologous stem cell transplantation, and prior brentuximab vedotin exposure differed. Magnetic negative selection purified CD4+ T cells from thawed PBMCs.

The sample here was CD4+ T cells from blood, taken before the fourth cycle of nivolumab. J is TRBJ2-1 and V is TRBV6-5; D unclear. The receptor was derived from a human donor with classical Hodgkin lymphoma. CDR3 coding DNA: TGTGCCAGCAGTTACTCGACCGGGGAGCAGTTCTTC. It is translated as CASSYSTGEQFF.